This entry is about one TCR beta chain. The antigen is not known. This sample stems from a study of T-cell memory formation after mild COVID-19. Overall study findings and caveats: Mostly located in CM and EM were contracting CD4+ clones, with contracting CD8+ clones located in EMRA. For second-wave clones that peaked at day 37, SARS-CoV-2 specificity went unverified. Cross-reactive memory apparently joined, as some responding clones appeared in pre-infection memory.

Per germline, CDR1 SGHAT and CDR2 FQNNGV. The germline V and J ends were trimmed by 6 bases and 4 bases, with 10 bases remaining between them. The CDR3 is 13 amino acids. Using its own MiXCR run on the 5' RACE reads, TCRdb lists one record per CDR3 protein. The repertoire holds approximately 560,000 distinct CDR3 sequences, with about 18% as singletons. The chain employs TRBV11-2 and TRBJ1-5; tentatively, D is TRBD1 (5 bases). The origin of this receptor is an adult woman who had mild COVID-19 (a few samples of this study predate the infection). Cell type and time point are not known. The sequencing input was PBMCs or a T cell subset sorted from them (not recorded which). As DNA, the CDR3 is TGTGCCAGCAGTATGGGGGGAAATCAGCCCCAGCATTTT. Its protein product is CASSMGGNQPQHF.